The next 32 T cell receptor beta chains were all read from a single sample in a study of T cell responses to AZD1222 COVID-19 vaccine (dated by TCRdb to the early 2020s). The sample's time point label, in plain terms: baseline before first vaccination. Library preparation used the immunoSEQ multiplex PCR assay. Not all clones reach the TCRdb copy of this immuneACCESS table, which keeps in-frame sequences only. Checked studies attribute under half of the gap to unresolved V genes and leave the rest unexplained. For this sample the table gives more than 110,000 clones, of which roughly 92% were detected only once. Of the sample, 4% to 5.5% falls within the top ten clones. This material consisted of peripheral blood, taken on day 0 of AZD1222 vaccination. The receptors here all came from an adult in good health.

J is TRBJ2-1 and V is TRBV6-5, with D maybe TRBD2 (7 bases). Germline lookup yields CDR1 MNHEY and CDR2 SVGAGI. This CDR3 comprises 15 residues. Between the trimmed V and J ends, which lost 2 bases and 4 bases, there was a span of 12 bases. Written as DNA, the CDR3 is TGTGCCAGCAGTTACGGGGGGGCCGGGTACAATGAGCAGTTCTTC. Its translation is CASSYGGAGYNEQFF.

V is TRBV6-5 and J is TRBJ2-7; perhaps TRBD2 as D (6 bases). In germline, CDR1 is MNHEY, CDR2 SVGAGI. V dropped 11 bases and J dropped 4 bases, with 18 bases sitting between them. The CDR3 extends over 13 amino acids. The CDR3 region has the DNA TGTGCCGGGGGAGGCCCCATTGGATACGAGCAGTACTTC. Residues: CAGGGPIGYEQYF.

This clone was detected once. J is TRBJ1-3 and V is TRBV2, with 8 bases matching TRBD1. This CDR3 contains 14 residues. Per germline, CDR1 SNHLY and CDR2 FYNNEI. With V trimmed by 6 bases and J by 7 bases, 8 bases remained unmatched. Here the CDR3 DNA reads TGTGCCAGCAGCCGACAGGGGCCTCTTAACACCATATATTTT. Translated, it gives CASSRQGPLNTIYF.

A few counts support this clone. The CDR3 loop is CASSEEVDSPRGEQYF. As DNA, the CDR3 is TGCGCCAGCAGTGAGGAGGTGGACTCGCCTCGGGGCGAGCAGTACTTC. The chain couples TRBV10-1 to TRBJ2-7; weak D call: TRBD2 (5 bases). This CDR3 has 16 amino acids. Germline CDR1 WNHNN, CDR2 SYGVQD (reference sequence). V was shortened by 2 bases and J by 6 bases, with 20 bases between the two germline ends.

The chain uses TRBV7-6 and TRBJ2-2; 9 positions match TRBD2. Per the germline V gene, CDR1 is SGHVS and CDR2 is FNYEAQ. This CDR3 comprises 17 residues. Losses at the gene ends were 1 base for V and 3 bases for J; bases not matched to a gene: 6. For the CDR3, the DNA is TGTGCCAGCAGCTTAGATCGACTAGCGGTCTACACCGGGGAGCTGTTTTTT. Encoded protein: CASSLDRLAVYTGELFF. The whole variable domain, remainder taken from reference TRBV7-6 and TRBJ2-2, is GAGVSQSPRYKVTKRGQDVALRCDPISGHVSLYWYRQALGQGPEFLTYFNYEAQQDKSGLPNDRFSAERPEGSISTLTIQRTEQRDSAMYRCASSLDRLAVYTGELFFGEGSRLTVL.

The V and J genes are TRBV12-3 or TRBV12-4 and TRBJ1-6; D uncertain. Trimming stripped 5 bases from V and 9 bases from J, with 8 bases between. The CDR3 is 12 residues long. Here the CDR3 reads CASSTSSSPLHF. The CDR3 nucleotides read TGTGCCAGCAGTACAAGTAGTTCACCCCTCCACTTT.

The chain uses TRBV5-4 and TRBJ1-1; D may be TRBD1 (6 bases). CDR1 is SGHNT, CDR2 YYREEE, per germline (reference sequence). V dropped 4 bases and J dropped 1 base, with 8 bases sitting between them. CDR3 length equals 13 residues. The CDR3 bases are TGTGCCAGCAGCCCGACAGGGAACACTGAAGCTTTCTTT. Translated, it gives CASSPTGNTEAFF.

This chain connects TRBV7-9 to TRBJ2-5, with a tentative D call TRBD2 (6 bases). The germline V gene has CDR1 SEHNR and CDR2 FQNEAQ (reference sequence). This CDR3 has 15 amino acids. Trimming pared 6 bases from V and 2 bases from J, leaving 16 bases between. The CDR3 sequence is CASSQNLLAQETQYF. The CDR3 DNA sequence: TGTGCCAGCAGTCAAAACCTACTAGCTCAAGAGACCCAGTACTTC.

This clone has a single count. The chain uses TRBV28 and TRBJ2-3; TRBD2 agrees at 7 bases. This CDR3 is 14 amino acids long. Germline assignment: CDR1 MDHEN and CDR2 SYDVKM. V shed 2 bases and J 1 base; nucleotides not matched to a gene: 0. In nucleotides, the CDR3 is TGTGCCAGCAGTTTAGCGGGGGGCACAGATACGCAGTATTTT. This translates into CASSLAGGTDTQYF.

The chain combines TRBV4-1 with TRBJ2-7; 12 nucleotides align to TRBD1. Germline values: CDR1 MGHRA, CDR2 YSYEKL. This CDR3 has 15 amino acids. The V and J ends lost 4 bases and 5 bases, in that order; junction bases with no gene match: 6. The CDR3 spells CASSLTGTGGHEQYF. CDR3 coding DNA: TGCGCCAGCAGCCTCACCGGGACAGGGGGCCACGAGCAGTACTTC.

The chain is built from TRBV6-5 and TRBJ1-2; D call uncertain. Germline V gene lookup returns CDR1 MNHEY and CDR2 SVGAGI. V was trimmed by 5 bases and J by 4 bases, leaving 11 bases between them. CDR3 size: 13 residues. The CDR3 loop is CASSPRASYGYTF. The CDR3 DNA reads as TGTGCCAGCAGTCCCCGGGCTTCCTATGGCTACACCTTC.

This chain joins TRBV6-5 and TRBJ1-2; 8 bases are a match to TRBD1. Germline values: CDR1 MNHEY, CDR2 SVGAGI. The CDR3 runs 16 residues. V lost 2 bases, J lost 0 bases, and 5 bases stayed unmatched. The CDR3 DNA is TGTGCCAGCAGTTACATGGACAGGGCAGCTAACTATGGCTACACCTTC. Its protein product is CASSYMDRAANYGYTF.

This clone was recorded once. The J gene is TRBJ2-7, the V gene TRBV24-1; D is ambiguous. Germline V gene sequence: CDR1 KGHDR, CDR2 SFDVKD. The ends were cut back, 4 bases at V and 2 bases at J, with 8 bases in the middle. The CDR3 consists of 13 residues. The chain's CDR3 is CATSDPSTYEQYF. CDR3 nucleotides: TGTGCCACCAGTGACCCCTCGACCTACGAGCAGTACTTC.

The gene calls are TRBV7-2 and TRBJ2-1, with 11 bases lining up with TRBD2. CDR3 length: 16 amino acids. Trimming at V came to 1 base and at J to 7 bases, leaving 6 bases not matched to a gene. CDR1 SGHTA and CDR2 FQGNSA come from the germline V gene. CDR3 sequence reads: CASSLGELAGANEQFF. The CDR3 DNA is TGTGCCAGCAGCTTAGGGGAACTAGCGGGAGCTAATGAGCAGTTCTTC.

V gene TRBV5-4 combines with J gene TRBJ1-3; D gene ambiguous. CDR1 is SGHNT, CDR2 YYREEE, per germline (reference sequence). Trimming removed 4 bases at V and 0 bases at J, with 11 bases between. This CDR3 has 15 amino acids. CDR3 DNA: TGTGCCAGCAGCGTCAGGACCCCCTCTGGAAACACCATATATTTT. Its translation is CASSVRTPSGNTIYF.

The genes are TRBV2 and TRBJ2-1; 10 bases agree with TRBD1. Germline CDR1 is SNHLY and CDR2 is FYNNEI. The CDR3 has 14 residues. V shed 7 bases and J 7 bases; nucleotides not matched to a gene: 7. CDR3 nucleotides: TGTGCCAGCACCCAGCCGGGACAGGGGAATGAGCAGTTCTTC. Its protein product is CASTQPGQGNEQFF.

The chain couples TRBV28 to TRBJ1-1; no reliable D call. The CDR3 spans 16 residues. Germline CDR1 reads MDHEN; CDR2 reads SYDVKM. V was cut by 3 bases and J by 10 bases, with 24 bases left in between. The CDR3 reads CASSFSELRANSGAFF. Written as DNA, the CDR3 is TGTGCCAGCAGTTTCTCCGAGCTTAGGGCTAATTCTGGAGCTTTCTTT.

Points on this clone: Other DNA sequences of this sample code for an identical CDR3. This sequence joins TRBV6-5 and TRBJ1-6; tentative D call: TRBD1 (6 bases). With 2 bases removed from V and 6 bases from J, the gap between germline ends came to 8 bases. The germline CDR1 and CDR2 sequences are MNHEY and SVGAGI. This CDR3 is 14 amino acids long. CDR3 in amino acids: CASSYGGGNSPLHF. The DNA for the CDR3 is TGTGCCAGCAGTTACGGAGGGGGTAATTCACCCCTCCACTTT.

The rearrangement uses TRBV2 and TRBJ2-2; D may match TRBD1 or TRBD2 (5 bases each). The germline CDR1 and CDR2 sequences are SNHLY and FYNNEI. With 1 base removed from V and 5 bases from J, the gap between germline ends came to 11 bases. The CDR3 spans 15 residues. CDR3 sequence: CASSEDWGSTGELFF. The CDR3 nucleotides are TGTGCCAGCAGTGAAGATTGGGGGTCTACCGGGGAGCTGTTTTTT.

The chain joins TRBV6-5 to TRBJ2-2; D remains unclear. V was trimmed by 4 bases and J by 0 bases, leaving 12 bases between them. CDR1 and CDR2 (germline): MNHEY, SVGAGI. The CDR3 runs to 16 residues. The CDR3 nucleotides are TGTGCCAGCAGTTCCCCCACGAGTACGAACACCGGGGAGCTGTTTTTT. Its translation is CASSSPTSTNTGELFF.

The V call is TRBV5-1, the J call TRBJ1-2, with D hard to call. The CDR3 loop spans 14 amino acids. CDR1 and CDR2 (germline): SGHRS, YFSETQ. Trimming removed 0 bases at V and 6 bases at J, with 12 bases between. The CDR3, as DNA: TGCGCCAGCAGCTTGGGATCCGGCCGTGATGGCTACACCTTC. Protein product: CASSLGSGRDGYTF.

This clone was observed a few times. This chain connects TRBV7-2 to TRBJ1-2, with D possibly matching TRBD1 (6 bases). V lost 5 bases to trimming and J lost 4 bases, with 14 bases between them. The germline gives CDR1 SGHTA, CDR2 FQGNSA. This CDR3 is 14 amino acids long. CDR3 amino acids: CASSPYRDTYGYTF. The CDR3 coding sequence is TGTGCCAGCAGCCCATACCGGGACACCTATGGCTACACCTTC.

The chain is built from TRBV20-1 and TRBJ2-7; perhaps TRBD2 as D (5 bases). The CDR3 contains 11 residues. Trimming pared 6 bases from V and 6 bases from J, leaving 12 bases between. Germline lookup yields CDR1 DFQATT and CDR2 SNEGSKA (reference sequence). The CDR3 DNA is TGCAGTGCGGTGGACTTGGGCGAGCAGTACTTC. Protein: CSAVDLGEQYF.

The chain links TRBV29-1 to TRBJ2-1; the match to TRBD1 covers 10 bases. The V gene end was trimmed by 4 bases and the J gene end by 6 bases; junction bases not matched to a gene: 9. The CDR3 runs to 15 residues. CDR1 and CDR2 (germline): SQVTM, ANQGSEA. CDR3 residues: CSVVLLDRGLNEQFF. The CDR3 nucleotides are TGCAGCGTTGTTCTTTTAGACAGGGGGCTCAATGAGCAGTTCTTC.

The rearrangement uses TRBV3-1 (or the pseudogene TRBV3-2) and TRBJ2-3; 13 bases are a match to TRBD2. Germline loops: CDR1 LGHDT, CDR2 YNNKEL (reference sequence). The CDR3 length is 16 residues. Trimming at V came to 3 bases and at J to 3 bases, leaving 3 bases not matched to a gene. The CDR3 is CASSQGLAGRTDTQYF. The DNA of the CDR3 is TGTGCCAGCAGCCAGGGACTAGCGGGAAGGACAGATACGCAGTATTTT.

This clone was picked up one time. The chain employs TRBV6-1 and TRBJ2-5; D possibly matches TRBD1 or TRBD2 (5 bases each). In germline, CDR1 is MNHNS, CDR2 SASEGT. This CDR3 region has 18 residues. Between the trimmed V and J ends, which lost 4 bases and 5 bases, there was a span of 26 bases. In nucleotides, the CDR3 is TGTGCCAGCAGTGCCCCGAACCTAGGGACCACCATCGGGGAGACCCAGTACTTC. The encoded protein is CASSAPNLGTTIGETQYF.

The V call is TRBV29-1, the J call TRBJ2-1, with 7 positions matching TRBD2. The V gene's germline CDR1 is SQVTM and CDR2 ANQGSEA. The CDR3 length is 17 residues. V trimming: 1 base; J trimming: 0 bases; junction bases outside the gene matches: 9. Here the CDR3 reads CSVEGPRGGSSYNEQFF. The CDR3 nucleotides are TGCAGCGTTGAAGGCCCGAGGGGCGGGAGCTCCTACAATGAGCAGTTCTTC.

The chain uses TRBV28 and TRBJ2-7; D gene uncertain. V lost 4 bases to trimming and J lost 2 bases, with 9 bases between them. Germline V CDR1 and CDR2: MDHEN, SYDVKM. The CDR3 extends over 13 amino acids. CDR3 residues: CASSSAQTYEQYF. In DNA form, the CDR3 reads TGTGCCAGCAGTTCGGCACAGACCTACGAGCAGTACTTC.

The rearrangement links TRBV28 to TRBJ1-4; 10 bases match TRBD1. The CDR3 runs 15 residues. After removal of 7 bases from V and 7 bases from J, the junction contained 9 bases not matched to a gene. The germline V gene encodes CDR1 MDHEN and CDR2 SYDVKM. CDR3 coding DNA: TGTGCCAGCATGGGACAGGGGTACGCGAGTGAAAAACTGTTTTTT. It yields the protein CASMGQGYASEKLFF.

The chain recombines TRBV29-1 with TRBJ1-1; D is uncertain. CDR3 length equals 13 residues. Germline loops: CDR1 SQVTM, CDR2 ANQGSEA. V lost 4 bases to trimming and J lost 0 bases, with 9 bases between them. The CDR3 nucleotides read TGCAGCGTTGCACAGACGATGAACACTGAAGCTTTCTTT. It specifies CSVAQTMNTEAFF.

This clone has a single count. This chain links TRBV6-6 with TRBJ2-1; 9 positions match TRBD2. Germline trimming cut 5 bases from V and 9 bases from J; bases unmatched to any gene: 11. This CDR3 spans 15 amino acids. Germline-derived CDR1 and CDR2 are MNHNY and SVGAGI (reference sequence). The CDR3 region has the DNA TGTGCCAGCAGTCCAGCGGGAGGCCTCGGCGGTGAGCAGTTCTTC. Its protein product is CASSPAGGLGGEQFF.

The genes are TRBV19 and TRBJ1-2; D unresolved. The CDR3 has 14 amino acids. The ends were cut back, 3 bases at V and 1 base at J, with 9 bases in the middle. Germline CDR1 reads LNHDA; CDR2 reads SQIVND (reference sequence). This CDR3 reads CASSIGSVNYGYTF. The CDR3 DNA is TGTGCCAGTAGTATTGGTTCAGTTAACTATGGCTACACCTTC.